This T cell receptor (beta chain) stems from a study of brain T cells in children with intractable seizures. This CDR3 comprises 16 residues. V shed 6 bases and J 3 bases; nucleotides not matched to a gene: 3. CDR1 and CDR2 from the germline V gene are MNHEY and SMNVEV (reference sequence). In this sample, this clone turned up once. Sequenced by immunoSEQ multiplex PCR; TCRdb stores in-frame clones only, minus some. The sample carries about 120,000 clones, 94% recorded once. The specimen comprised peripheral blood, sampled at surgery. The receptor was isolated from a boy under two years old with hemimegalencephaly and intractable seizures. This chain joins TRBV27 and TRBJ2-1; 15 bases are a match to TRBD2. The CDR3 DNA is TGTGCCAGCAGGGGACTAGCGGGAGGTGACTACAATGAGCAGTTCTTC. Its protein is CASRGLAGGDYNEQFF.